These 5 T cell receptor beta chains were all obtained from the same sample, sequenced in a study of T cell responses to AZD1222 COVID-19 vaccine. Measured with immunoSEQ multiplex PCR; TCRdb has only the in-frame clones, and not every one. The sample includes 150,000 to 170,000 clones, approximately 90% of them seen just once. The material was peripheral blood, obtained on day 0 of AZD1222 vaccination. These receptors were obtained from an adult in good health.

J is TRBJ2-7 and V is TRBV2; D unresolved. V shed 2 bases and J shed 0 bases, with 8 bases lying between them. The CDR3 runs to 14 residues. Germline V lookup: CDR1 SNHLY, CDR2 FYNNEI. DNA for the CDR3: TGTGCCAGCAGTGAACAGGTTAGCTCCTACGAGCAGTACTTC. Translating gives CASSEQVSSYEQYF.

CDR3 coding DNA: TGTGCCAGCAGTTACTCCCGGACAGGGGGCAACTATGGCTACACCTTC. It yields the protein CASSYSRTGGNYGYTF. The rearrangement links TRBV6-2 or TRBV6-3 to TRBJ1-2; the match to TRBD1 covers 11 bases. Germline CDR1 MNHEY, CDR2 SVGEGT. V lost 0 bases, J lost 2 bases, and 2 bases stayed unmatched. This CDR3 has 16 residues.

CDR3 coding DNA: TGTGCCAGTACATTAAATAGCGGGGGGGCGCAGGAGACCCAGTACTTC. It is translated as CASTLNSGGAQETQYF. The chain uses TRBV7-2 and TRBJ2-5; 11 bases map to TRBD2. This CDR3 is built from 16 residues. V was clipped by 9 bases and J by 5 bases; unmatched bases: 14. Germline CDR1 reads SGHTA; CDR2 reads FQGNSA.

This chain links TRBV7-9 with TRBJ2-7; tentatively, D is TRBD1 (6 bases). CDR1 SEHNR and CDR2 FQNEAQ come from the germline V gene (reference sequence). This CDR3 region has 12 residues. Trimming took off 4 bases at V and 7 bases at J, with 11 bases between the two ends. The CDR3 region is CASSSQGQEQYF. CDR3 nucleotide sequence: TGTGCCAGCAGCTCACAGGGTCAGGAGCAGTACTTC.

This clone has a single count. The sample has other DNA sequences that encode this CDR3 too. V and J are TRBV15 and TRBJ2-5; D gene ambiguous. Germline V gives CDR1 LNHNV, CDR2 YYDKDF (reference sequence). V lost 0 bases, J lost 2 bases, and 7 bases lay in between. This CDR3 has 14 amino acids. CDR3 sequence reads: CATSRDRAQETQYF. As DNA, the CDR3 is TGTGCCACCAGCAGAGATAGGGCTCAAGAGACCCAGTACTTC.